One T cell receptor beta chain is described in this entry. The germline gives CDR1 SQVTM, CDR2 ANQGSEA. The CDR3 is 13 residues long. Trimming removed 4 bases at V and 3 bases at J, with 10 bases between. The data are from a study of shared clonotypes between healthy human individuals. Study background: The donor pool was made up of two women and three men aged 18 to 49. Three plates each covered CD4 naive and memory; CD8 naive two, CD8 memory one.

Naive-designated CD8 cells lacked CD45RO, were positively enriched for CCR7, and omitted terminally differentiated effector memory CD45RA+ cells. At the deep level, the assay was run. Sequencing used immunoSEQ multiplex PCR; TCRdb keeps in-frame clones, though not all of them. The sample has about 2 million clones; just under 95% are singletons. The V and J genes are TRBV29-1 and TRBJ1-5; D remains unclear. The TCR sequence derives from a man aged 18 to 29 in good health. The sequencing input was naive CD8+ T cells sorted from blood. CDR3 nucleotide sequence: TGCAGCGTTGGTGACATTTTCAATCAGCCCCAGCATTTT. It codes for CSVGDIFNQPQHF.